These T cell receptor beta chains were read from a single sample in a study of cytomegalovirus exposure and HLA in healthy donors. The table came from immunoSEQ multiplex PCR; TCRdb's copy has only in-frame clones and leaves some out. The repertoire holds some 120,000 clones, with roughly 82% as singletons. The sample taken for sequencing was PBMCs. The receptors stem from a male donor in good health and CMV-seropositive. Each CDR3 is given with its conserved first and last residue. The D gene is left open where the match is weak. Size is stated for part of the rows, as once, few or many counts, or as a class when the clone is expanded.

d_call	v_call	j_call	clone_size	cdr3_aa	cdr3_nt
TRBD1	TRBV5-5	TRBJ1-4	.	CASSFTITGGQEKLFF	TGTGCCAGCAGCTTTACCATCACAGGGGGCCAGGAAAAACTGTTTTTT
TRBD2	TRBV2	TRBJ2-7	.	CASRLDLTSPLEQYF	TGTGCCAGCAGGCTGGACCTGACTAGCCCCCTCGAGCAGTACTTC
.	TRBV5-8	TRBJ2-1	.	CASSLGTTYNEQFF	TGTGCCAGCAGCTTGGGGACTACCTACAATGAGCAGTTCTTC
.	TRBV16	TRBJ2-7	.	CASSQSDRDYYEQYF	TGTGCCAGCAGCCAATCCGACAGAGATTACTACGAGCAGTACTTC
TRBD1	TRBV4-3	TRBJ2-7	.	CASSHGAGTGGYEQYF	TGCGCCAGCAGTCATGGTGCCGGGACAGGGGGTTACGAGCAGTACTTC
TRBD1	TRBV7-2	TRBJ2-5	few	CASTRDRLETQYF	TGTGCCAGCACCCGGGACAGGCTGGAGACCCAGTACTTC
TRBD2	TRBV6-6	TRBJ2-4	.	CASSSGVPKNIQYF	TGTGCCAGCAGTAGCGGGGTACCCAAAAACATTCAGTACTTC
TRBD2	TRBV18	TRBJ2-2	.	CASSTLAVHTGELFF	TGTGCCAGCTCAACCCTAGCGGTACACACCGGGGAGCTGTTTTTT
TRBD1	TRBV5-6	TRBJ1-1	once	CASSFPGGYTEAFF	TGTGCCAGCAGCTTCCCAGGGGGCTACACTGAAGCTTTCTTT
TRBD2	TRBV6-1	TRBJ2-3	.	CASSELGGRGLDTQYF	TGTGCCAGCAGTGAATTAGGCGGGAGGGGCCTGGATACGCAGTATTTT
TRBD2	TRBV5-4	TRBJ2-1	.	CASSSPSGRYNEQFF	TGTGCCAGCAGCTCCCCTAGCGGGAGATACAATGAGCAGTTCTTC
.	TRBV4-3	TRBJ1-4	.	CASSQDLPEGGKLFF	TGCGCCAGCAGCCAAGATTTGCCCGAGGGTGGAAAACTGTTTTTT
.	TRBV28	TRBJ2-3	once	CASSFHDGSPDTQYF	TGTGCCAGCAGTTTTCATGACGGGAGTCCAGATACGCAGTATTTT
TRBD1	TRBV4-3	TRBJ2-2	.	CASSQDIPTGANTGELFF	TGCGCCAGCAGCCAAGATATACCGACAGGGGCGAACACCGGGGAGCTGTTTTTT
TRBD2	TRBV7-2	TRBJ2-1	.	CATRLERERREQFF	TGTGCAACCAGATTAGAGCGGGAGCGGCGCGAGCAGTTCTTC
.	TRBV28	TRBJ2-7	.	CASSKWTASYEQYF	TGTGCCAGCAGTAAGTGGACAGCATCCTACGAGCAGTACTTC
TRBD1	TRBV7-2	TRBJ1-2	.	CASSLVEGAGGYTF	TGTGCCAGCAGCTTAGTCGAGGGGGCGGGTGGCTACACCTTC
.	TRBV5-8	TRBJ1-1	.	CASRPRQFNTEAFF	TGTGCCAGCAGACCTAGACAGTTCAACACTGAAGCTTTCTTT
TRBD2	TRBV9	TRBJ2-3	.	CASSVRSAGGTDTQYF	TGTGCCAGCAGCGTACGTTCGGCGGGGGGCACAGATACGCAGTATTTT
.	TRBV29-1	TRBJ2-3	few	CSAVGGTDTQYF	TGCAGCGCCGTAGGAGGGACAGATACGCAGTATTTT
.	TRBV5-1	TRBJ2-1	.	CASSLEEARSSYNEQFF	TGCGCCAGCAGCTTGGAAGAAGCGAGGAGCTCCTACAATGAGCAGTTCTTC
.	TRBV11-2	TRBJ2-5	.	CASSLGRAQETQYF	TGTGCCAGCAGCTTAGGCAGGGCCCAAGAGACCCAGTACTTC
TRBD2	TRBV9	TRBJ2-1	.	CASSVESSGTLGEQFF	TGTGCCAGCAGCGTAGAGTCTAGCGGGACCTTAGGTGAGCAGTTCTTC
TRBD1	TRBV28	TRBJ2-6	few	CASSLRDRGANVLTF	TGTGCCAGCAGTCTCCGGGACAGAGGGGCCAACGTCCTGACTTTC
.	TRBV5-6	TRBJ2-6	.	CASSLVPQAGANVLTF	TGTGCCAGCAGCTTGGTTCCCCAGGCAGGGGCCAACGTCCTGACTTTC
.	TRBV6-1	TRBJ2-7	.	CASSVGLHYEQYF	TGTGCCAGCAGTGTAGGACTACACTACGAGCAGTACTTC
TRBD2	TRBV7-3	TRBJ2-2	.	CASSSPGGPRTGELFF	TGTGCCAGCAGCTCCCCGGGAGGGCCTCGAACCGGGGAGCTGTTTTTT
TRBD2	TRBV5-4	TRBJ2-4	.	CASSLTATSGKNSQYF	TGTGCCAGCAGCTTGACGGCGACTAGCGGAAAAAACAGTCAGTACTTC
.	TRBV18	TRBJ2-5	.	CASSPRRSQETQYF	TGTGCCAGCTCACCGAGGAGGAGCCAAGAGACCCAGTACTTC
.	TRBV7-3	TRBJ2-1	.	CASSSGLYNEQFF	TGTGCCAGCAGCTCAGGGCTCTACAATGAGCAGTTCTTC
TRBD1	TRBV11-2	TRBJ1-4	.	CASSLEGTGWEEKLFF	TGTGCCAGCAGCTTAGAGGGGACAGGGTGGGAGGAAAAACTGTTTTTT
TRBD2	TRBV7-7	TRBJ2-1	once	CASSSSAGDYNEQFF	TGTGCTAGCAGCTCATCTGCGGGAGACTACAATGAGCAGTTCTTC
TRBD2	TRBV18	TRBJ2-3	.	CASSPGLAFTDTQYF	TGTGCCAGCTCACCGGGACTAGCTTTCACAGATACGCAGTATTTT
.	TRBV27	TRBJ2-2	.	CASSFRRVPANTGELFF	TGTGCCAGCAGTTTCCGCAGGGTCCCCGCGAACACCGGGGAGCTGTTTTTT
.	TRBV7-9	TRBJ2-2	once	CASSLEQTVGELFF	TGTGCCAGCAGCTTAGAACAGACAGTAGGGGAGCTGTTTTTT
TRBD2	TRBV9	TRBJ2-1	.	CTSSGRLAGKGWDEQFF	TGTACCAGCAGCGGGCGACTAGCGGGAAAGGGGTGGGATGAGCAGTTCTTC
.	TRBV28	TRBJ1-5	.	CASSPVFQPQHF	TGTGCCAGCAGCCCCGTATTTCAGCCCCAGCATTTT
.	TRBV19	TRBJ2-7	.	CASSLLFGYGVNYEQYF	TGTGCCAGTAGCCTCCTGTTCGGGTATGGAGTCAACTACGAGCAGTACTTC
.	TRBV7-8	TRBJ2-1	.	CASSLGIKGPAGYNEQFF	TGTGCCAGCAGCTTAGGCATCAAGGGGCCCGCCGGGTACAATGAGCAGTTCTTC
.	TRBV9	TRBJ1-5	.	CASSPFSGSNQPQHF	TGTGCCAGCAGCCCGTTTAGCGGAAGCAATCAGCCCCAGCATTTT
TRBD1	TRBV4-2	TRBJ1-2	.	CASSQEIGQAVYGYTF	TGTGCCAGCAGCCAAGAGATAGGACAGGCCGTCTATGGCTACACCTTC
TRBD1	TRBV10-1	TRBJ1-5	.	CASPGQFHSNQPQHF	TGCGCCAGCCCGGGACAGTTCCATAGCAATCAGCCCCAGCATTTT
.	TRBV7-2	TRBJ2-1	.	CASSPGLAYNEQFF	TGTGCCAGCAGCCCGGGACTCGCCTACAATGAGCAGTTCTTC
.	TRBV28	TRBJ1-1	.	CASSSPGPGQGAFF	TGTGCCAGCAGTTCCCCAGGACCCGGGCAGGGGGCTTTCTTT
TRBD2	TRBV19	TRBJ2-1	few	CASSISAGAMVNEQFF	TGTGCCAGTAGTATAAGCGCGGGAGCTATGGTTAATGAGCAGTTCTTC
.	TRBV6-1	TRBJ2-7	.	CASSLGTPSYEQYF	TGTGCCAGCAGTTTAGGGACACCTTCCTACGAGCAGTACTTC
TRBD2	TRBV4-3	TRBJ2-1	.	CASSQDLSGRANYEQFF	TGCGCCAGCAGCCAAGATCTGAGCGGGAGGGCCAATTATGAGCAGTTCTTC
TRBD1	TRBV28	TRBJ2-2	.	CASFGTGGSTGELFF	TGTGCCAGCTTCGGGACAGGGGGTAGCACCGGGGAGCTGTTTTTT